The sequence of this T cell receptor (beta chain) was determined in a study of CD8 T cells in ankylosing spondylitis. Study-wide findings and caveats: What seemed typical of ankylosing spondylitis blood was a TCR beta motif built from 8 or 9 highly homologous variants.

This clonotype was seen a few times. Its cognate antigen is unknown. Via MiXCR, TCRdb re-called the 5' RACE reads, giving one row per CDR3 protein. The sample yields over 450,000 distinct CDR3 sequences, about an eighth seen once. There are 16 residues in the CDR3. Germline V CDR1 and CDR2: DFQATT, SNEGSKA (reference sequence). The ends were cut back, 0 bases at V and 1 base at J, with 14 bases in the middle. The J gene is TRBJ2-3, the V gene TRBV20-1, with unresolved D. The sequenced material came from blood, either unsorted or a sorted T cell fraction (not recorded which). The TCR was taken from a male donor with ankylosing spondylitis. CDR3 amino acids: CSARDPRRMGTDTQYF. CDR3 bases: TGCAGTGCTAGAGATCCGAGGCGGATGGGCACAGATACGCAGTATTTT.